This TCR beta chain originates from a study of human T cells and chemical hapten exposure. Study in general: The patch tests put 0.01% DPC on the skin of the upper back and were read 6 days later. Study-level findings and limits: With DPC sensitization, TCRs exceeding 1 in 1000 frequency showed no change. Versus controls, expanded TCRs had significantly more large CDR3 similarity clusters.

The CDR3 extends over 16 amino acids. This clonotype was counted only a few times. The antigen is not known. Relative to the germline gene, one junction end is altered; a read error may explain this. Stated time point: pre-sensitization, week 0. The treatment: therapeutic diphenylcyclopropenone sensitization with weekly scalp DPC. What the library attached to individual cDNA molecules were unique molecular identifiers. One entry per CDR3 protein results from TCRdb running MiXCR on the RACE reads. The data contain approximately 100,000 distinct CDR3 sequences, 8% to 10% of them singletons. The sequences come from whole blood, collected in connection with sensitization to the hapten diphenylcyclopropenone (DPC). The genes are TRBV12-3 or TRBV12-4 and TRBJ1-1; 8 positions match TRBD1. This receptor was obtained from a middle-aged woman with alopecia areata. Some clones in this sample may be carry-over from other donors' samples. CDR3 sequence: CASSLGQGGMNTEAFF. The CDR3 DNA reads TGTGCCAGCAGCTTAGGACAGGGCGGTATGAACACTGAAGCTTTCTTT.